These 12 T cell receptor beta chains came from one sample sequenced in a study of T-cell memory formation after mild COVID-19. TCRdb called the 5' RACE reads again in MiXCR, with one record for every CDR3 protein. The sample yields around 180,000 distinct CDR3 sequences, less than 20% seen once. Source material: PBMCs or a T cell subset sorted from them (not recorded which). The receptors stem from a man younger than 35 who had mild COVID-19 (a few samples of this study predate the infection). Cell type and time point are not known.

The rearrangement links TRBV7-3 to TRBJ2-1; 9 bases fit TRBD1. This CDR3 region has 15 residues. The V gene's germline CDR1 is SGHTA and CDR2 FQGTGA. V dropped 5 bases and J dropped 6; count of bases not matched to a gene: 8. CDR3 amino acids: CASSRRQGGGNEQFF. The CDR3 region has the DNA TGTGCCAGCAGCAGGAGACAGGGGGGTGGCAATGAGCAGTTCTTC.

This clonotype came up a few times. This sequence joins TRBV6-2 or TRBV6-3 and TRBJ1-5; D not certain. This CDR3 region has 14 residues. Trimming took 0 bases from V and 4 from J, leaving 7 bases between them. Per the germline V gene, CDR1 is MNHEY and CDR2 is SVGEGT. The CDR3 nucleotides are TGTGCCAGCAGTTACTCAGGGCGGAATCAGCCCCAGCATTTT. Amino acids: CASSYSGRNQPQHF.

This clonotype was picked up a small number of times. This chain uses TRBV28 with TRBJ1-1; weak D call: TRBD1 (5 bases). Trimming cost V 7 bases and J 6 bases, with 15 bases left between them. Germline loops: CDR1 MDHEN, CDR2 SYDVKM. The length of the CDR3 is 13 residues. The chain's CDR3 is CASKTGWTAEAFF. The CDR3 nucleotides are TGTGCCAGCAAAACAGGTTGGACTGCTGAAGCTTTCTTT.

CDR3 loop: CASSRSIPPPGQYF. CDR3 DNA: TGTGCCAGCAGCCGAAGCATCCCTCCACCGGGGCAGTACTTC. The chain joins TRBV6-5 to TRBJ2-7; D not resolved. Per germline, CDR1 MNHEY and CDR2 SVGAGI. This CDR3 has 14 residues. V gave up 6 bases and J gave up 9 bases, with 21 bases separating them.

For the CDR3, the DNA is TGTGCCAGCAGACAAACAGGGAACACTGAAGCTTTCTTT. Protein product: CASRQTGNTEAFF. The rearrangement uses TRBV7-6 and TRBJ1-1, with a tentative D call TRBD1 (5 bases). The germline gives CDR1 SGHVS, CDR2 FNYEAQ. V lost 6 bases, J lost 1 base, and 9 bases lay in between. This CDR3 has 13 amino acids.

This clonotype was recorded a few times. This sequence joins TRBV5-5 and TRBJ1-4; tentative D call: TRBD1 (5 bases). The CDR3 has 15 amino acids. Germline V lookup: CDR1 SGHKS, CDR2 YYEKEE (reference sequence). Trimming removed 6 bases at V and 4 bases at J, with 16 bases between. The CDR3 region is CASTPTGLRNEKLFF. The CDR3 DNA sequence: TGTGCCAGCACGCCCACGGGACTTCGTAATGAAAAACTGTTTTTT. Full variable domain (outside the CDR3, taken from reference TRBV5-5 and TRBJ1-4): DAGVTQSPTHLIKTRGQQVTLRCSPISGHKSVSWYQQVLGQGPQFIFQYYEKEERGRGNFPDRFSARQFPNYSSELNVNALLLGDSALYLCASTPTGLRNEKLFFGSGTQLSVL.

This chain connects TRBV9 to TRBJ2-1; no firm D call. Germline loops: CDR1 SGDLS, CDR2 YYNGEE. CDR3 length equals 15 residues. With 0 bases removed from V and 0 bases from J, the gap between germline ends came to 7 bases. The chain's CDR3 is CASSVDGNSYNEQFF. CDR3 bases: TGTGCCAGCAGCGTAGATGGTAACTCCTACAATGAGCAGTTCTTC.

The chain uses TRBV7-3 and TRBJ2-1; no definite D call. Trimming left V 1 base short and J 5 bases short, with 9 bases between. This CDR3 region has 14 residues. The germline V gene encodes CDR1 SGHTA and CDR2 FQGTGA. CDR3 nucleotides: TGTGCCAGCAGCTTAAGCGGACGTCACAATGAGCAGTTCTTC. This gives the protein CASSLSGRHNEQFF.

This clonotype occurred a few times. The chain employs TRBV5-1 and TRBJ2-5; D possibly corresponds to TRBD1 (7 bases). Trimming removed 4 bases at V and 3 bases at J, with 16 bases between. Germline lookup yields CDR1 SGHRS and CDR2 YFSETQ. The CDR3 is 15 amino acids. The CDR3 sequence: CASSPQGGTEETQYF. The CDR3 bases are TGCGCCAGCAGCCCACAAGGCGGGACAGAAGAGACCCAGTACTTC. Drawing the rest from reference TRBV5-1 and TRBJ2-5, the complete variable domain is KAGVTQTPRYLIKTRGQQVTLSCSPISGHRSVSWYQQTPGQGLQFLFEYFSETQRNKGNFPGRFSGRQFSNSRSEMNVSTLELGDSALYLCASSPQGGTEETQYFGPGTRLLVL.

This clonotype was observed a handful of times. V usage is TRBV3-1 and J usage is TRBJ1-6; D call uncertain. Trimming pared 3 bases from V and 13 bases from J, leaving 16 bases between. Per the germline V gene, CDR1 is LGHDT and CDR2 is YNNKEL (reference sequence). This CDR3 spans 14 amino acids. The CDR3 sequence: CASSQSAPNWPLHF. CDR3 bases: TGTGCCAGCAGCCAGTCGGCCCCTAATTGGCCCCTCCACTTT.

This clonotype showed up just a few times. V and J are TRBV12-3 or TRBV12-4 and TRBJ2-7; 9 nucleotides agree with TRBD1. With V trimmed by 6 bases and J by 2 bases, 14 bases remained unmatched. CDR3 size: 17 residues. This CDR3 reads CASSPTAGTGFPYEQYF. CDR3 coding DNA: TGTGCCAGCAGCCCAACTGCCGGGACAGGGTTCCCCTACGAGCAGTACTTC.

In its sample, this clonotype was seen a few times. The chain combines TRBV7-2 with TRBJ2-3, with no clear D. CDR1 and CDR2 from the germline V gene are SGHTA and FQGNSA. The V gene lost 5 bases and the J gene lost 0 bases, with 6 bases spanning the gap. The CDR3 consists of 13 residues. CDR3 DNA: TGTGCCAGCAGCAGGATCAGCACAGATACGCAGTATTTT. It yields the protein CASSRISTDTQYF. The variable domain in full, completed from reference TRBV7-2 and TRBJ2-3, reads GAGVSQSPSNKVTEKGKDVELRCDPISGHTALYWYRQSLGQGLEFLIYFQGNSAPDKSGLPSDRFSAERTGGSVSTLTIQRTQQEDSAVYLCASSRISTDTQYFGPGTRLTVL.